These 14 T cell receptor beta chains came from one sample sequenced in a study of blood T cell repertoires in COVID-19. The method was immunoSEQ multiplex PCR; TCRdb's version includes in-frame clones alone and lacks a portion of them. The sample lists around 190,000 clones, less than 90% occurring once. The sample taken for sequencing was peripheral blood. These receptors were taken from a man aged 25-45 years with acute or convalescent COVID-19.

V is TRBV5-4 and J is TRBJ2-1, with 10 bases lining up with TRBD2. The CDR3 is made up of 15 amino acids. V shed 4 bases and J 7 bases; nucleotides not matched to a gene: 8. Germline CDR1 reads SGHNT; CDR2 reads YYREEE (reference sequence). The CDR3 DNA follows: TGTGCCAGCAGCAGGGCTAGCGGGAGTAGAAATGAGCAGTTCTTC. The encoded protein is CASSRASGSRNEQFF.

The chain joins TRBV5-8 to TRBJ1-5, with D tentatively TRBD1 (6 bases). V was clipped by 4 bases and J by 3 bases, with 11 bases between them. Germline CDR1 SGHTS, CDR2 YDEGEE. CDR3 size: 14 residues. The CDR3 loop is CASSLRDNNQPQHF. The CDR3, as DNA: TGTGCCAGCAGCCTCCGGGACAACAATCAGCCCCAGCATTTT.

The rearrangement joins TRBV7-3 to TRBJ2-1; 8 nucleotides line up with TRBD1. CDR1 and CDR2 from the germline V gene are SGHTA and FQGTGA. The CDR3 totals 17 residues. Losses at the gene ends were 2 bases for V and 7 bases for J; bases not matched to a gene: 13. The CDR3 here is CASSLDRLGRGRNEQFF. CDR3 DNA: TGTGCCAGCAGCTTAGACCGGCTGGGCAGGGGGCGTAATGAGCAGTTCTTC.

Only one count was recorded for this clone. This chain links TRBV10-2 with TRBJ2-4, with 7 nucleotides matching TRBD1. Germline V gene lookup returns CDR1 WSHSY and CDR2 SAAADI. The trim removed 6 bases at V and 6 bases at J, leaving 8 bases unmatched. The CDR3 covers 14 residues. CDR3 DNA: TGCGCCAGCAGCAGAATGCGACAGGGAAACATTCAGTACTTC. This encodes CASSRMRQGNIQYF.

This clone was recorded once. The rearrangement links TRBV19 to TRBJ2-4; TRBD1 matches at 7 bases. The germline V gene encodes CDR1 LNHDA and CDR2 SQIVND (reference sequence). CDR3 length: 14 amino acids. Trimming cost V 7 bases and J 1 base; bases outside gene matches: 4. The CDR3 loop is CASKKGAAKNIQYF. The DNA for the CDR3 is TGTGCCAGTAAAAAGGGGGCGGCCAAAAACATTCAGTACTTC.

The sample holds one count of this clone. The chain recombines TRBV5-4 with TRBJ1-1, with a possible D match to TRBD1 (5 bases). The CDR3 spans 13 residues. Looked up from germline, CDR1 is SGHNT and CDR2 is YYREEE (reference sequence). Trimming removed 5 bases from V and 5 bases from J, with 13 bases in between. CDR3 in amino acids: CASRPGGATEAFF. Written as DNA, the CDR3 is TGTGCCAGCAGACCCGGCGGGGCTACTGAAGCTTTCTTT.

The rearrangement links TRBV2 to TRBJ1-5; D is undetermined. Trimming left V 6 bases short and J 10 bases short, with 10 bases between. The CDR3 runs 11 residues. Germline V CDR1 and CDR2: SNHLY, FYNNEI. The CDR3 here is CASRVEGPQHF. CDR3 nucleotide sequence: TGTGCCAGCAGGGTGGAGGGACCCCAGCATTTT.

The chain recombines TRBV28 with TRBJ1-4; no reliable D call. CDR1 MDHEN and CDR2 SYDVKM come from the germline V gene. Trimming shortened V by 4 bases and J by 0 bases, and 6 bases separated the two germline ends. CDR3 length: 14 amino acids. The DNA of the CDR3 is TGTGCCAGCAGTTCAATCACAACTAATGAAAAACTGTTTTTT. Protein product: CASSSITTNEKLFF.

The J gene is TRBJ1-6, the V gene TRBV28, with D possibly matching TRBD1 (5 bases). The CDR3 consists of 17 residues. Deletions cut 8 bases from V and 5 bases from J, with 22 bases between. Germline V CDR1 and CDR2: MDHEN, SYDVKM. The CDR3 spells CASLSPPGGRNNSPLHF. DNA of the CDR3: TGTGCCAGCCTCTCTCCTCCGGGGGGACGGAATAATTCACCCCTCCACTTT.

The CDR3 region has the DNA TGTGCCAGCAGCTTCGGTGATTATGGCTACACCTTC. Its protein product is CASSFGDYGYTF. V and J are TRBV5-4 and TRBJ1-2; no clear D gene. Germline V lookup: CDR1 SGHNT, CDR2 YYREEE (reference sequence). The CDR3 runs to 12 residues. Trimming took 2 bases from V and 5 from J, leaving 7 bases between them.

The DNA for the CDR3 is TGCGCCAGCAGTGAGTCCTCTAGCGTAGAGACCCAGTACTTC. It specifies CASSESSSVETQYF. The chain couples TRBV10-1 to TRBJ2-5, with D tentatively TRBD2 (6 bases). This CDR3 is built from 14 residues. Germline loops: CDR1 WNHNN, CDR2 SYGVQD (reference sequence). V was shortened by 0 bases and J by 4 bases, with 9 bases between the two germline ends.

The J gene is TRBJ2-6, the V gene TRBV5-1; maybe TRBD1 (5 bases). This CDR3 contains 15 residues. The V gene's germline CDR1 is SGHRS and CDR2 YFSETQ. The V end was cut by 1 base, the J end by 4 bases, with 9 bases between. The CDR3 nucleotides are TGCGCCAGCAGCTTGTCAGGGAACGGGGCCAACGTCCTGACTTTC. Protein sequence: CASSLSGNGANVLTF. Full variable domain (rest looked up from reference TRBV5-1 and TRBJ2-6): KAGVTQTPRYLIKTRGQQVTLSCSPISGHRSVSWYQQTPGQGLQFLFEYFSETQRNKGNFPGRFSGRQFSNSRSEMNVSTLELGDSALYLCASSLSGNGANVLTFGAGSRLTVL.

The chain carries TRBV7-3 and TRBJ1-3, with TRBD1 matching over 8 bases. The CDR3 spans 15 residues. V was pared by 5 bases and J by 4 bases, with 7 bases of the junction left unmatched. The germline gives CDR1 SGHTA, CDR2 FQGTGA. In DNA form, the CDR3 reads TGTGCCAGCAGCCCAGGGGGCGCGTCGGGAAACACCATATATTTT. Its protein is CASSPGGASGNTIYF.

The chain is built from TRBV2 and TRBJ1-4; 7 bases agree with TRBD1. Germline values: CDR1 SNHLY, CDR2 FYNNEI. The length of the CDR3 is 13 residues. V shed 8 bases and J 3 bases; nucleotides not matched to a gene: 3. CDR3 sequence (DNA): TGTGCCAGCTTGGGACAGTCTAATGAAAAACTGTTTTTT. Protein: CASLGQSNEKLFF.